This T cell receptor (beta chain) was retrieved from a study of identical twins. The CDR3 consists of 12 residues. The V and J ends lost 3 bases and 7 bases respectively, with 9 bases between them. TCRdb re-derived calls from the 5' RACE reads in MiXCR, one entry per CDR3 protein. The sample yields approximately 210,000 distinct CDR3 sequences, 6.5% seen once. This clonotype was picked up many times. Separately, the same data were catalogued under a study of T cells expressing NK-cell markers. This second report adds: Alpha-beta TCR T cells were the sole sorting target in several experiments, owing to an anti-gamma-delta TCR antibody.

This chain joins TRBV12-3 or TRBV12-4 and TRBJ1-1; no reliable D call. The sequenced sample consisted of CD8+ T cells sorted from blood. This clonotype was obtained from a woman aged 18-29 years in good health. CDR3 in amino acids: CASSFDGDEAFF. The CDR3 DNA is TGTGCCAGCAGTTTCGATGGGGATGAAGCTTTCTTT.